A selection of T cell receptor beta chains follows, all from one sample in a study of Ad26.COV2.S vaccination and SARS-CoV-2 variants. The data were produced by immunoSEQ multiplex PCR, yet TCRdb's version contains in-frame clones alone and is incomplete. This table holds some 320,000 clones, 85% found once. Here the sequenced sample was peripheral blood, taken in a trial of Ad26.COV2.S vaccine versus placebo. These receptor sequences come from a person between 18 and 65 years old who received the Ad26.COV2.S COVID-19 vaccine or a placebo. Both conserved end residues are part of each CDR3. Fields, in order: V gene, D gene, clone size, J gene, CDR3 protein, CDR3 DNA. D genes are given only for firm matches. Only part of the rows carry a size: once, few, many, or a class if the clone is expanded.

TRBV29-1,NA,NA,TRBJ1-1,CSAGRANTEAFF,TGCAGCGCGGGACGAGCGAACACTGAAGCTTTCTTT
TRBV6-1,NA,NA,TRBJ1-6,CASSEGGKLANSPLHF,TGTGCCAGCAGTGAGGGAGGGAAATTAGCAAATTCACCCCTCCACTTT
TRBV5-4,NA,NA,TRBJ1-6,CASSMGRPSSYNSPLHF,TGTGCCAGCAGCATGGGACGGCCGAGCTCCTATAATTCACCCCTCCACTTT
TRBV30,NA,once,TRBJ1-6,CAWSRRSVKNSPLHF,TGTGCCTGGAGTAGGAGGTCGGTCAAGAATTCACCCCTCCACTTT
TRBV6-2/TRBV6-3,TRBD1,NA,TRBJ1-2,CASSYGRQGPYTF,TGTGCCAGCAGTTACGGAAGACAGGGCCCCTACACCTTC
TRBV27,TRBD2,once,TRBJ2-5,CASSSIAGGRGTQYF,TGTGCCAGCAGTTCAATAGCGGGGGGACGGGGGACCCAGTACTTC
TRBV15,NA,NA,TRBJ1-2,CATSSGGGYGYTF,TGTGCCACCAGCAGTGGAGGGGGCTATGGCTACACCTTC
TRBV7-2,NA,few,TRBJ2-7,CASRDSYEQYF,TGTGCCAGCAGGGACAGCTACGAGCAGTACTTC
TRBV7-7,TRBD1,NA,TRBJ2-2,CASSSGTGNAGELFF,TGTGCCAGCAGCTCCGGGACAGGGAACGCCGGGGAGCTGTTTTTT
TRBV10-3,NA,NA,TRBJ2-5,CAIRRDLTWETQYF,TGTGCCATCAGACGGGACTTGACTTGGGAGACCCAGTACTTC
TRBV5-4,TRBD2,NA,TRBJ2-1,CASSLGTSGFNEQFF,TGTGCCAGCAGCCTCGGGACTAGCGGGTTTAATGAGCAGTTCTTC
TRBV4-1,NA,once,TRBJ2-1,CASSQVKQWHEQFF,TGCGCCAGCAGCCAAGTGAAACAGTGGCATGAGCAGTTCTTC
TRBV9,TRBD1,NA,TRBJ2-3,CASSPHGTGSVDTQYF,TGTGCCAGCAGCCCCCATGGGACAGGTTCTGTAGATACGCAGTATTTT
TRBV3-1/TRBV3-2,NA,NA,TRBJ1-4,CASSQAIGGNEKLFF,TGTGCCAGCAGCCAAGCGATAGGAGGAAATGAAAAACTGTTTTTT
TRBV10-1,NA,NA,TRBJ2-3,CASSESGTHTDTQYF,TGCGCCAGCAGTGAGTCGGGCACCCACACAGATACGCAGTATTTT
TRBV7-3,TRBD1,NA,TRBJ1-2,CASSPDREHGYTF,TGTGCCAGCAGCCCGGACAGGGAACATGGCTACACCTTC
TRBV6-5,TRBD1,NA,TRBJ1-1,CASSYGTDNTEAFF,TGTGCCAGCAGTTACGGGACAGACAACACTGAAGCTTTCTTT
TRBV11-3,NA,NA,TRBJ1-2,CASSPDSYGYTF,TGTGCCAGCAGCCCAGACAGCTATGGCTACACCTTC
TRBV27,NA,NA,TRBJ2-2,CASSFGAADTSYPGELFF,TGTGCCAGCAGTTTTGGGGCTGCGGATACCTCCTACCCCGGGGAGCTGTTTTTT
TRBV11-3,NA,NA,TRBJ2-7,CASSLLSQSIDEQYF,TGTGCCAGCAGCTTATTGAGTCAGTCGATCGACGAGCAGTACTTC
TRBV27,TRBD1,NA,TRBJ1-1,CASRPTGAMNTEAFF,TGTGCCAGCAGACCTACAGGGGCCATGAACACTGAAGCTTTCTTT
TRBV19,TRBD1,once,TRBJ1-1,CASSRENRQGAQAFF,TGTGCCAGTAGTCGGGAAAACAGACAGGGGGCTCAAGCTTTCTTT
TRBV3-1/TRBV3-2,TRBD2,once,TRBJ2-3,CASSQAGTRTDTQYF,TGTGCCAGCAGCCAGGCCGGGACTAGAACAGATACGCAGTATTTT
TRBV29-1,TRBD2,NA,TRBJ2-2,CSVTGGVNTGELFF,TGCAGCGTGACTGGGGGGGTGAACACCGGGGAGCTGTTTTTT
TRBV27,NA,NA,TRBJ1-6,CASSLSISRNNSPLHF,TGTGCCAGCAGTTTATCAATATCGCGAAATAATTCACCCCTCCACTTT
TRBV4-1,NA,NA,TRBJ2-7,CASSQVMGPLAEQYF,TGCGCCAGCAGCCAAGTGATGGGCCCCTTGGCCGAGCAGTACTTC